What follows are 17 T cell receptor beta chains derived from one specimen sequenced in a study of blood T cells in healthy people across ages. Using a J-beta primer mix together with a sample-barcoded 5' primer, a second PCR was run for about 7 to 12 cycles. A single record per CDR3 protein comes from TCRdb applying MiXCR to the 5' RACE reads. The data show roughly 930,000 distinct CDR3 sequences, roughly 50% seen once. What was sequenced was blood. Every receptor here comes from a man in his thirties or forties in good health.

In its sample, this clonotype was seen a few times. V and J are TRBV9 and TRBJ2-3; 9 bases line up with TRBD2. V trimming: 0 bases; J trimming: 6 bases; junction bases outside the gene matches: 2. The CDR3 is 14 amino acids. Germline V lookup: CDR1 SGDLS, CDR2 YYNGEE. This CDR3 reads CASSVEGLADTQYF. The CDR3 DNA follows: TGTGCCAGCAGCGTAGAGGGACTAGCCGATACGCAGTATTTT.

This clonotype was seen repeatedly, ten times or more. CDR3 sequence reads: CSVAIKGGVGNEQYF. The CDR3 coding sequence is TGCAGCGTTGCCATCAAGGGGGGTGTGGGTAACGAGCAGTACTTC. The chain links TRBV29-1 to TRBJ2-7; D is tentatively TRBD1 or TRBD2 (6 bases each). The CDR3 has 15 residues. V gave up 4 bases and J gave up 5 bases, with 21 bases separating them. CDR1 and CDR2 from the germline V gene are SQVTM and ANQGSEA.

The table lists this clonotype with a few counts. V usage is TRBV12-3 or TRBV12-4 and J usage is TRBJ1-2; perhaps TRBD1 as D (5 bases). The length of the CDR3 is 14 residues. Trimming removed 7 bases from V and 5 bases from J, with 17 bases in between. CDR3 sequence: CASTSRGPAYGYTF. The CDR3 bases are TGTGCCAGCACCTCCCGGGGACCGGCATATGGCTACACCTTC.

The chain recombines TRBV6-1 with TRBJ2-1; D call uncertain. Between the trimmed V and J ends, which lost 0 bases and 6 bases, there was a span of 12 bases. Germline V lookup: CDR1 MNHNS, CDR2 SASEGT. The CDR3 contains 15 residues. CDR3 in DNA: TGTGCCAGCAGTGAAGCGCCGGGCACTGGCAATGAGCAGTTCTTC. This encodes CASSEAPGTGNEQFF.

The chain recombines TRBV29-1 with TRBJ1-2; no clear D. This CDR3 comprises 14 residues. Trimming took 6 bases from V and 4 from J, leaving 18 bases between them. Germline CDR1 reads SQVTM; CDR2 reads ANQGSEA. Here the CDR3 reads CSVNIGNGGYGYTF. The CDR3 DNA is TGCAGCGTGAACATCGGGAATGGAGGCTATGGCTACACCTTC. Combining the CDR3 with reference TRBV29-1 and TRBJ1-2 gives the whole variable domain SAVISQKPSRDICQRGTSLTIQCQVDSQVTMMFWYRQQPGQSLTLIATANQGSEATYESGFVIDKFPISRPNLTFSTLTVSNMSPEDSSIYLCSVNIGNGGYGYTFGSGTRLTVV.

The chain employs TRBV10-3 and TRBJ2-1; D possibly corresponds to TRBD2 (5 bases). The V gene lost 4 bases and the J gene lost 8 bases, with 15 bases spanning the gap. CDR1 is ENHRY and CDR2 is SYGVKD in the germline V gene. CDR3 length: 14 residues. CDR3 DNA: TGTGCCATCAGTGGGGTGCCGGCGCGGGATGAGCAGTTCTTC. Protein: CAISGVPARDEQFF.

This clonotype was recorded once. The V gene is TRBV12-3 or TRBV12-4, the J gene TRBJ2-3, with TRBD2 as a possible D gene (6 bases). The CDR3 is 14 residues long. The germline V and J ends were trimmed by 4 bases and 4 bases, with 12 bases remaining between them. CDR3 region: CASSSKTSADTQYF. CDR3 nucleotides: TGTGCCAGCAGTTCGAAGACTAGTGCAGATACGCAGTATTTT.

This sequence joins TRBV6-2 or TRBV6-3 and TRBJ2-1, with 9 bases that match TRBD1. Unmatched junction bases numbered 16, after V lost 7 bases and J lost 12 bases. CDR1 and CDR2 (germline): MNHEY, SVGEGT. This CDR3 contains 15 residues. The CDR3: CASNKRGTGNLGQFF. The CDR3 DNA is TGTGCCAGCAACAAGCGCGGGACAGGGAATCTAGGGCAGTTCTTC.

This clonotype was detected only a few times. The chain is built from TRBV4-3 and TRBJ2-7; 7 nucleotides line up with TRBD1. There are 16 residues in the CDR3. With 0 bases clipped from V and 2 bases from J, the junction kept 7 bases outside the gene matches. Germline V gene lookup returns CDR1 LGHNA and CDR2 YSLEER. The CDR3 here is CASSQEALDRTYEQYF. The DNA of the CDR3 is TGCGCCAGCAGCCAAGAGGCCCTGGACAGGACCTACGAGCAGTACTTC.

In this sample, this clonotype turned up a few times. The CDR3 loop is CASSLGPTVINEQFF. The CDR3 nucleotides read TGTGCCAGCAGCTTAGGTCCGACAGTCATCAATGAGCAGTTCTTC. V is TRBV7-3 and J is TRBJ2-1, with D possibly TRBD1 on 5 matching bases. This CDR3 has 15 residues. Trimming took 2 bases from V and 6 from J, leaving 14 bases between them. Per the germline V gene, CDR1 is SGHTA and CDR2 is FQGTGA.

In this sample, this clonotype turned up once. The junction differs from germline at one of its ends, possibly a read error. The chain combines TRBV7-8 with TRBJ2-3; 7 bases agree with TRBD1. This CDR3 has 16 residues. Germline V gives CDR1 SGHVS, CDR2 FQNEAQ. The CDR3 DNA reads as TGTGCTAGCAGCTTAGTCTGGGACAGCCCCACAGATACGCAGTATTTT. Translation gives CASSLVWDSPTDTQYF.

The genes are TRBV18 and TRBJ1-2; D gene uncertain. This CDR3 has 16 residues. V was trimmed by 1 base and J by 8 bases, leaving 20 bases between them. Germline CDR1 reads KGHSH; CDR2 reads LQKENI. CDR3 DNA: TGTGCCAGCTCACCACAGCCCAGCGGGAATCCTGTCGGCTACACCTTC. It encodes CASSPQPSGNPVGYTF.

The chain carries TRBV7-9 and TRBJ2-7, with 8 bases fitting TRBD1. There are 15 residues in the CDR3. The germline gives CDR1 SEHNR, CDR2 FQNEAQ (reference sequence). After removal of 2 bases from V and 5 bases from J, the junction contained 8 bases not matched to a gene. The CDR3 region has the DNA TGTGCCAGCAGCTTATGGTCCAGGACAGGGAACGAGCAGTACTTC. The encoded protein is CASSLWSRTGNEQYF.

In its sample, this clonotype was seen once. The chain links TRBV20-1 to TRBJ2-5; D is uncertain. The CDR3 consists of 13 residues. Trimming left V 0 bases short and J 4 bases short, with 9 bases between. The germline V gene has CDR1 DFQATT and CDR2 SNEGSKA (reference sequence). CDR3 coding DNA: TGCAGTGCTAGAGAGGGTATCGGAGAGACCCAGTACTTC. Encoded protein: CSAREGIGETQYF.

J is TRBJ1-5 and V is TRBV27; 8 bases align to TRBD1. Germline CDR1 is MNHEY and CDR2 is SMNVEV (reference sequence). V was clipped by 6 bases and J by 2 bases; unmatched bases: 3. The CDR3 spans 14 residues. CDR3 sequence: CASRQGGGNQPQHF. CDR3 coding DNA: TGTGCCAGCAGACAGGGGGGAGGCAATCAGCCCCAGCATTTT.

This clonotype occurred a few times. The genes are TRBV10-3 and TRBJ1-6; tentatively, D is TRBD1 (5 bases). Per germline, CDR1 ENHRY and CDR2 SYGVKD. The CDR3 extends over 15 amino acids. With 10 bases removed from V and 5 bases from J, the gap between germline ends came to 18 bases. CDR3 in DNA: TGTGCCACCATGGGCGGGGGAGGTGATAATTCACCCCTCCACTTT. It is translated as CATMGGGGDNSPLHF.

The chain is built from TRBV29-1 and TRBJ2-7; D gene unclear. The V end lost 6 bases, the J end lost 2 bases, and 11 bases lay between the germline ends. This CDR3 region has 12 residues. Germline loops: CDR1 SQVTM, CDR2 ANQGSEA. The CDR3 region has the DNA TGCAGCGTACGAGCGCCTACCTACGAGCAGTACTTC. Its translation: CSVRAPTYEQYF.